This TCR beta chain was sequenced for a study of CD8+ T cells in alopecia areata. Broader study findings: Possibly as an HLA-related effect, TCR sharing across patients appeared less clear than in mice. Scalp samples also contribute reads from the resident alphabeta T cells found in normal skin. For lesional scalp, especially alopecia totalis/universalis, clonality was higher than in normal scalp.

Trimming took off 0 bases at V and 1 base at J, with 17 bases between the two ends. This CDR3 spans 18 amino acids. In germline, CDR1 is MGHRA, CDR2 YSYEKL. PBMCs served as the source from which CD4+ and CD8+ T cells were sorted. The sample holds a few counts of this clone. Its specificity is unknown. cDNA reverse transcribed from extracted RNA served as the sequencing template. Libraries were prepared by immunoSEQ multiplex PCR; TCRdb keeps only in-frame clonotypes and omits some of them. The profile shows 100,000 to 130,000 clones, approximately 60% of them singletons. The specimen sequenced was CD8+ T cells sorted from blood. V and J are TRBV4-1 and TRBJ2-3; a weak D match, TRBD2 (7 bases). The TCR originated in a human donor in good health. The CDR3 region is CASSQDGAGAPRTDTQYF. The CDR3 DNA follows: TGCGCCAGCAGCCAAGATGGGGCGGGGGCGCCCCGCACAGATACGCAGTATTTT.